One sample yielded the 21 T cell receptor beta chains listed below, sequenced in a study of T cells in Graves' hyperthyroidism and ophthalmopathy (dated by TCRdb to about 2019). The protocol used for the library was multiplex PCR. Sequencer: Illumina HiSeq 2000. Amplification of TCR beta CDR3 regions was carried out from RNA transcripts. The first round of RT-PCR for the TCR CDR3 was performed with the HTBI primer set and the Qiagen OneStep RT-PCR kit. TCRdb ran its own pipeline on the public reads, namely fastp trimming at Q25 and MiXCR clone calling, and kept in-frame beta chains. For every CDR3 protein sequence, its rows merge into one entry that carries the most common genes and DNA. The sample table holds around 450,000 distinct CDR3 sequences, of which 15% to 19% were seen once. 12% to 15% of the sample is in the top ten clones. Source material: blood. The receptors come from a woman in her late teens or twenties with Graves' hyperthyroidism.

About this clonotype: The junction departs from the called germline gene at one end, perhaps through a read error. V is TRBV2 and J is TRBJ2-7; 8 positions agree with TRBD1. CDR3 length: 13 amino acids. The V gene's germline CDR1 is SNHLY and CDR2 FYNNEI. The CDR3 DNA reads as TGTGCCACCAGTGAGCCCGGACAGGGCAAGCAGTACTTC. It encodes CATSEPGQGKQYF. Full variable domain (rest looked up from reference TRBV2 and TRBJ2-7): EPEVTQTPSHQVTQMGQEVILRCVPISNHLYFYWYRQILGQKVEFLVSFYNNEISEKSEIFDDQFSVERPDGSNFTLKIRSTKLEDSAMYFCATSEPGQGKQYFGPGTRLTVT.

The chain links TRBV9 to TRBJ2-1; TRBD1 matches at 9 bases. The V gene end was trimmed by 4 bases and the J gene end by 7 bases; junction bases not matched to a gene: 6. Looked up from germline, CDR1 is SGDLS and CDR2 is YYNGEE. This CDR3 contains 14 residues. The CDR3 protein is CASSFRQGGNEQFF. Written as DNA, the CDR3 is TGTGCCAGCAGCTTCAGACAGGGGGGGAATGAGCAGTTCTTC.

This clonotype was seen only a few times. The rearrangement uses TRBV4-2 and TRBJ1-1, with a possible D match to TRBD1 (6 bases). The CDR3 has 15 residues. Trimming pared 1 base from V and 6 bases from J, leaving 15 bases between. Germline V lookup: CDR1 LGHNA, CDR2 YNFKEQ. CDR3 coding DNA: TGTGCCAGCAGCCAAGCCCCCAGGGGTATTTCTGAAGCTTTCTTT. Translation: CASSQAPRGISEAFF.

This clonotype was seen at least ten times. The rearrangement joins TRBV18 to TRBJ2-2; D not certain. The CDR3 loop spans 15 amino acids. Germline loops: CDR1 KGHSH, CDR2 LQKENI. V was clipped by 4 bases and J by 3 bases, with 12 bases between them. The CDR3 loop is CASSQVLLYTGELFF. In DNA form, the CDR3 reads TGTGCCAGCTCACAGGTCCTACTCTACACCGGGGAGCTGTTTTTT.

On this clonotype: This sequence may be a read error, since a much larger clone differs from it by one base. The chain joins TRBV20-1 to TRBJ2-2; no reliable D call. The CDR3 length is 15 residues. Germline V CDR1 and CDR2: DFQATT, SNEGSKA (reference sequence). Trimming removed 4 bases from V and 3 bases from J, with 15 bases in between. The CDR3 loop is CSAISGGSDTGELFF. CDR3 DNA sequence: TGCAGTGCTATATCAGGTGGCAGTGACACCGGGGAGCTGTTTTTT.

This clonotype was recorded many times. The rearrangement links TRBV20-1 to TRBJ2-3, with 8 bases fitting TRBD1. The germline V gene has CDR1 DFQATT and CDR2 SNEGSKA (reference sequence). Unmatched junction bases numbered 11, after V lost 4 bases and J lost 2 bases. This CDR3 has 16 amino acids. The CDR3 DNA is TGCAGTGCTAAATCTTCTCAGGGGGCCGACACAGATACGCAGTATTTT. Translated: CSAKSSQGADTDTQYF.

The sample holds many counts of this clonotype. CDR3 loop: CASSYNRGLNTEAFF. CDR3 bases: TGTGCCAGCAGTTATAACAGGGGGCTGAACACTGAAGCTTTCTTT. The chain employs TRBV28 and TRBJ1-1; 9 bases are shared with TRBD1. This CDR3 has 15 amino acids. J was trimmed by 0 bases and V by 4 bases; bases with no gene match: 3. Per the germline V gene, CDR1 is MDHEN and CDR2 is SYDVKM.

This clonotype was detected many times. The V and J genes are TRBV2 and TRBJ1-1; a weak D match, TRBD1 (5 bases). This CDR3 comprises 12 residues. Germline CDR1 SNHLY, CDR2 FYNNEI. V lost 7 bases and J lost 7, with 13 bases in between. The CDR3 reads CASKTGPGEAFF. CDR3 coding DNA: TGTGCCAGCAAAACGGGACCCGGTGAAGCTTTCTTT.

This clonotype has at least ten counts. The J gene is TRBJ2-5, the V gene TRBV20-1, with D unresolved. Trimming removed 1 base from V and 5 bases from J, with 17 bases in between. Germline V gives CDR1 DFQATT, CDR2 SNEGSKA (reference sequence). The CDR3 spans 15 residues. Here the CDR3 reads CSARVGVDHRETQYF. The CDR3, as DNA: TGCAGTGCTAGAGTAGGTGTGGACCACCGGGAGACCCAGTACTTC.

This clonotype was counted at least ten times. The chain is built from TRBV18 and TRBJ2-3, with D possibly matching TRBD2 (5 bases). V lost 3 bases, J lost 1 base, and 8 bases lay in between. The germline gives CDR1 KGHSH, CDR2 LQKENI. The CDR3 length is 14 residues. CDR3 in amino acids: CASSPQEGTDTQYF. The DNA of the CDR3 is TGTGCCAGCTCACCCCAGGAGGGCACAGATACGCAGTATTTT.

This clonotype was counted ten times or more. The genes are TRBV6-1 and TRBJ1-2; 7 bases line up with TRBD1. With 6 bases clipped from V and 4 bases from J, the junction kept 8 bases outside the gene matches. The CDR3 contains 14 residues. CDR1 and CDR2 from the germline V gene are MNHNS and SASEGT. DNA of the CDR3: TGTGCCAGCAGACCCACAAGGGACAGCTATGGCTACACCTTC. Translating gives CASRPTRDSYGYTF.

This clonotype came up many times. The V gene is TRBV7-8, the J gene TRBJ2-7, with D possibly matching TRBD1 (6 bases). Germline V gives CDR1 SGHVS, CDR2 FQNEAQ. V lost 2 bases and J 0 bases, leaving 11 bases between the germline ends. This CDR3 is built from 15 residues. The chain's CDR3 is CASSLKRGYSYEQYF. Here the CDR3 DNA reads TGTGCCAGCAGCTTAAAGAGGGGGTACTCCTACGAGCAGTACTTC.

This clonotype was counted ten times or more. The chain recombines TRBV12-3 or TRBV12-4 with TRBJ1-2, with TRBD1 identical over 9 bases. The CDR3 extends over 13 amino acids. V was clipped by 5 bases and J by 8 bases; unmatched bases: 6. CDR3 DNA sequence: TGTGCCAGCAGTGAAGGGACAGGGAACGGCTACACCTTC. This encodes CASSEGTGNGYTF.

The chain carries TRBV4-1 and TRBJ1-1; unclear D gene. Germline CDR1 is MGHRA and CDR2 is YSYEKL. Trimming removed 0 bases at V and 1 base at J, with 15 bases between. The CDR3 contains 17 residues. CDR3 in amino acids: CASSQDHQTPQNTEAFF. The CDR3 DNA sequence: TGCGCCAGCAGCCAAGATCATCAGACGCCCCAGAACACTGAAGCTTTCTTT.

The chain is built from TRBV12-3 or TRBV12-4 and TRBJ2-2, with D uncertain. Trimming removed 6 bases at V and 4 bases at J, with 15 bases between. The CDR3 runs 15 residues. CDR3 sequence: CASSLLQRVTGELFF. In DNA, the CDR3 is TGTGCCAGCAGCCTTCTTCAAAGGGTCACCGGGGAGCTGTTTTTT.

This clonotype was picked up many times. The chain's CDR3 is CASRLGSEQYF. The DNA of the CDR3 is TGCGCCAGCAGGCTGGGGAGCGAGCAGTACTTC. This chain joins TRBV5-1 and TRBJ2-7, with D possibly being TRBD2 (5 bases). The CDR3 extends over 11 amino acids. The germline gives CDR1 SGHRS, CDR2 YFSETQ. The V and J ends lost 5 bases and 6 bases respectively, with 9 bases between them. The entire variable domain, with the rest obtained from reference TRBV5-1 and TRBJ2-7, is as follows: KAGVTQTPRYLIKTRGQQVTLSCSPISGHRSVSWYQQTPGQGLQFLFEYFSETQRNKGNFPGRFSGRQFSNSRSEMNVSTLELGDSALYLCASRLGSEQYFGPGTRLTVT.

The CDR3 here is CASSLDPTGTLNTEAFF. CDR3 coding DNA: TGTGCCAGCAGCTTGGACCCTACAGGGACTTTGAACACTGAAGCTTTCTTT. The chain has TRBV5-5 and TRBJ1-1, with D perhaps matching TRBD1 (6 bases). The CDR3 has 17 residues. V shed 0 bases and J shed 0 bases, with 15 bases lying between them. Germline CDR1 reads SGHKS; CDR2 reads YYEKEE (reference sequence).

Many counts were recorded for this clonotype. This chain connects TRBV7-2 to TRBJ1-5, with D perhaps matching TRBD1 (5 bases). CDR3 length: 14 residues. The germline V gene encodes CDR1 SGHTA and CDR2 FQGNSA. The V end was cut by 3 bases, the J end by 11 bases, with 17 bases between. Here the CDR3 reads CASSFSGGRKAQHF. The CDR3 DNA reads TGTGCCAGCAGCTTCTCCGGGGGTCGGAAAGCCCAGCATTTT.

The CDR3 region is CASSEVASGSSYNEQFF. The CDR3 bases are TGTGCCAGCAGTGAAGTCGCTAGCGGGAGCTCCTACAATGAGCAGTTCTTC. The V and J genes are TRBV2 and TRBJ2-1; 10 positions agree with TRBD2. Per germline, CDR1 SNHLY and CDR2 FYNNEI. The CDR3 runs 17 residues. V shed 1 base, J shed 0 bases, and the junction held 3 bases outside the gene matches.

This clonotype appeared many times. J is TRBJ1-5 and V is TRBV6-1; TRBD1 might be the D (6 bases). The germline V gene encodes CDR1 MNHNS and CDR2 SASEGT. CDR3 length equals 18 residues. V lost 6 bases to trimming and J lost 0 bases, with 21 bases between them. CDR3 protein: CASSPPTGSPLSNQPQHF. The CDR3 DNA is TGTGCCAGCAGCCCACCGACAGGCTCCCCTCTTAGCAATCAGCCCCAGCATTTT.

This clonotype has ten or more counts. The gene calls are TRBV5-5 and TRBJ1-3; tentative D call: TRBD1 (6 bases). The CDR3 is 18 amino acids. The germline V and J ends were trimmed by 1 base and 0 bases, with 17 bases remaining between them. CDR1 is SGHKS and CDR2 is YYEKEE in the germline V gene (reference sequence). CDR3 DNA sequence: TGTGCCAGCAGCTTGAATCTGGGGGGCGACTTCTCTGGAAACACCATATATTTT. Its translation is CASSLNLGGDFSGNTIYF.